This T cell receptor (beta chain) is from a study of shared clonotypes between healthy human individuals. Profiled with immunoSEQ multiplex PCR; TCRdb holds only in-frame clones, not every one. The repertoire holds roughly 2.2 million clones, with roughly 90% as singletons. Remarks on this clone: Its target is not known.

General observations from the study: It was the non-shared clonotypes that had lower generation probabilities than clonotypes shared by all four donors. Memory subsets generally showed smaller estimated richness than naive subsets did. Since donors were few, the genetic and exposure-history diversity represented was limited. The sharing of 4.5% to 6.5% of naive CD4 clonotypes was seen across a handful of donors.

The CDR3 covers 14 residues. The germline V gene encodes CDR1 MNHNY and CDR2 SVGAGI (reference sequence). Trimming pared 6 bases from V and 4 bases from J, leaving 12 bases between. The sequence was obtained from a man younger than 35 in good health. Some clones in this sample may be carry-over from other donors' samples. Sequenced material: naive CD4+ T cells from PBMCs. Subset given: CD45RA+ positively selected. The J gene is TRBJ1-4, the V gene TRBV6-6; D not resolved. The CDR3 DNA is TGTGCCAGCAGAACGGGAGTCTTTAATGAAAAACTGTTTTTT. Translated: CASRTGVFNEKLFF.